This entry describes one T cell receptor beta chain. The data were obtained in a study of T cell responses to AZD1222 COVID-19 vaccine. Deletions cut 0 bases from V and 8 bases from J, with 14 bases between. This CDR3 region has 15 residues. Germline V gene lookup returns CDR1 ENHRY and CDR2 SYGVKD. The method was immunoSEQ multiplex PCR; TCRdb's version includes in-frame clones alone and lacks a portion of them. This table holds fewer than 90,000 clones, roughly 84% found once. The TCR was taken from an adult who received the AZD1222 COVID-19 vaccine. The chain recombines TRBV10-3 with TRBJ2-1; possible D gene TRBD1, 8 bases. The sample in question was peripheral blood, obtained 28 days after the second AZD1222 dose. The CDR3 loop is CAISESTGGVDEQFF. In nucleotides, the CDR3 is TGTGCCATCAGTGAGTCCACAGGGGGGGTGGATGAGCAGTTCTTC.